The present entry profiles one T cell receptor (beta chain) with its context. V was pared by 1 base and J by 7 bases, with 10 bases between. Germline loops: CDR1 SGHTA, CDR2 FQGNSA. This CDR3 spans 13 amino acids. This entry is derived from a study of spatial heterogeneity in lung cancer. The time point was: blood at routine non-recurrence follow-up after resection. A single record per CDR3 protein comes from TCRdb applying MiXCR to the 5' RACE reads. The data show tens of thousands of distinct CDR3 sequences, approximately 19% seen once. This sequence was found in a male donor with early-stage non-small cell lung cancer. The chain uses TRBV7-2 and TRBJ1-2; weak D call: TRBD1 (5 bases). Sequenced material: PBMCs, taken at follow-up. The chain's CDR3 is CASSLEGLAGYTF. The CDR3 DNA reads as TGTGCCAGCAGCTTAGAGGGACTTGCTGGCTACACCTTC.